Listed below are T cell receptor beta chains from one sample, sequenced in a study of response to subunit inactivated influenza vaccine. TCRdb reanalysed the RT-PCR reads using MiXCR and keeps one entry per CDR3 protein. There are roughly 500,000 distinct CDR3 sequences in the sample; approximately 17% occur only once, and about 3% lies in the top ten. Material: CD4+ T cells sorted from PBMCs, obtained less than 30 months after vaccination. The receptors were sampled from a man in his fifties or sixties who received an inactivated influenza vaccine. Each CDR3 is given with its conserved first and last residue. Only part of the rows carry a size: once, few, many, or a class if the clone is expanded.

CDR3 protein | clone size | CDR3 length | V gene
CASSLGSGLIGNTIYF | few | 16 | TRBV5-4
CASSDGGTVNTEAFF | many | 15 | TRBV5-1
CAGSHADRVYGYTF | . | 14 | TRBV4-3
CASSTSPYRGRGTGELFF | many | 18 | TRBV11-3
CASSLSSGGTLDTQYF | few | 16 | TRBV9
CASSRPGTSGTYEQYF | few | 16 | TRBV6-2/TRBV6-3
CASSLSPQTYNEQFF | . | 15 | TRBV12-3/TRBV12-4
CASSLWGNSNEQYF | . | 14 | TRBV5-1
CASSFDRGLLHRYGYTF | . | 17 | TRBV5-6
CASSITSIPYNEQFF | . | 15 | TRBV7-2
CSARESASGPNTGELFF | few | 17 | TRBV20-1
CASSRWQNQETQYF | few | 14 | TRBV19
CASTIGQGTEAFF | few | 13 | TRBV11-2
CASSPGTGGSPLHF | few | 14 | TRBV12-3/TRBV12-4
CASSLAGRGSTNEKLFF | . | 17 | TRBV5-1
CASSPQDRATDTQYF | few | 15 | TRBV9
CASSSIVPPGETQYF | . | 15 | TRBV27
CASSQVGIEQFF | . | 12 | TRBV27
CSVTFRGRGYSEQFF | . | 15 | TRBV20-1
CASSQAQGGNSPLHF | . | 15 | TRBV14
CASSQPRTGNYGYTF | few | 15 | TRBV4-1
CASSLSGNSNQPQHF | . | 15 | TRBV5-1
CASSQGADYGYTF | few | 13 | TRBV5-5
CASSSTGVPKGVRNEQFF | . | 18 | TRBV12-3/TRBV12-4
CASSQEIGDWQYF | many | 13 | TRBV14
CASSLGTSNYGYTF | . | 14 | TRBV4-1
CATKGAGGPYNEQFF | few | 15 | TRBV15
CASSVQGDGNQPQHF | few | 15 | TRBV18
CSVRQGGGNEQFF | . | 13 | TRBV29-1
CASSQQGRDTEAFF | few | 14 | TRBV4-3
CASSPSWLSSSYEQYF | . | 16 | TRBV7-2
CASSQRTTEAFF | few | 12 | TRBV3-1
CSARDSRQSETQYF | . | 14 | TRBV20-1
CAIKKEEQGSGQYF | few | 14 | TRBV10-3
CASSDSLGETQYF | . | 13 | TRBV6-4
CASSWDSSYEQYF | . | 13 | TRBV5-1
CASRKRHQLAGGLYNEQFF | many | 19 | TRBV6-4
CSASRFGWGAGEADTQYF | . | 18 | TRBV20-1
CASSQATPELAGRNEQFF | many | 18 | TRBV4-3
CASSGQGASRTEAFF | few | 15 | TRBV2
CASRAPKRKNIQYF | . | 14 | TRBV6-1
CSASTDSYGYTF | . | 12 | TRBV20-1
CASSPDRDITEAFF | . | 14 | TRBV6-1
CASSGSVVDTQYF | . | 13 | TRBV9
CASSLGGLLAEAFF | few | 14 | TRBV12-3/TRBV12-4
CASRQWGLGNTIYF | . | 14 | TRBV11-2
CASSFQSKTYEQYF | few | 14 | TRBV7-2
CASSWGQGETQYF | . | 13 | TRBV2
CSVDWGETQYF | . | 11 | TRBV29-1
CAWKKYNEQFF | many | 11 | TRBV30
CSATPPSGSLETQYF | few | 15 | TRBV20-1
CASSEMGQEGETQYF | once | 15 | TRBV2
CSASSGQGLADTQYF | many | 15 | TRBV20-1
CASSLANRNTEAFF | few | 14 | TRBV7-9
CASSPGTSNTEAFF | few | 14 | TRBV5-1
CASSFGLAPTGELFF | . | 15 | TRBV5-6
CADSGGMNTEAFF | . | 13 | TRBV2
CASSFGQGRSGAFF | many | 14 | TRBV12-3/TRBV12-4